Listed here are 25 T cell receptor beta chains from one sample, sequenced in a study of Graves' ophthalmopathy and Graves' hyperthyroidism (dated by TCRdb to 2016 to 2019). The data were produced on an Illumina HiSeq 2000. TCR beta CDR3 regions were amplified from RNA transcripts for repertoire sequencing. A first-round RT-PCR used HTBI primers with the Qiagen OneStep RT-PCR kit, followed by a second-round multiplex PCR, size selection and purification. TCRdb reprocessed the public reads (quality trimming at Q25 with fastp, clone calling with MiXCR) and kept in-frame beta chains. Entries that share a CDR3 protein sequence are merged under the most common genes and DNA. For this sample the table gives about 420,000 distinct CDR3 sequences, of which around a fifth were detected only once. Together, the top ten hold 2.5% to 3% of the sample. Sequenced material: peripheral blood. The receptors stem from a woman in her late teens or twenties with stable Graves' hyperthyroidism. Donor details come from another sample of the same person, matched by shared clones.

The CDR3 coding sequence is TGTGCCAGCAGTGCCGAGACAGGGGTTAATTCACCCCTCCACTTT. This encodes CASSAETGVNSPLHF. The chain couples TRBV9 to TRBJ1-6; 8 bases line up with TRBD1. Germline V CDR1 and CDR2: SGDLS, YYNGEE. The CDR3 length is 15 residues. The V and J ends lost 5 bases and 6 bases, in that order; junction bases with no gene match: 7. Full variable domain (missing parts from reference TRBV9 and TRBJ1-6): DSGVTQTPKHLITATGQRVTLRCSPRSGDLSVYWYQQSLDQGLQFLIQYYNGEERAKGNILERFSAQQFPDLHSELNLSSLELGDSALYFCASSAETGVNSPLHFGNGTRLTVT.

The V call is TRBV20-1, the J call TRBJ2-7; 8 nucleotides match TRBD2. The CDR3 runs to 13 residues. Germline V CDR1 and CDR2: DFQATT, SNEGSKA (reference sequence). The CDR3 DNA follows: TGCAGAGCGACTAGCGCCAACTCCTACGAGCAGTACTTC. As protein: CRATSANSYEQYF.

The chain recombines TRBV27 with TRBJ1-1; TRBD1 agrees at 8 bases. The V gene end was trimmed by 4 bases and the J gene end by 4 bases; junction bases not matched to a gene: 5. This CDR3 region has 14 residues. The germline V gene has CDR1 MNHEY and CDR2 SMNVEV (reference sequence). For the CDR3, the DNA is TGTGCCAGCAGTTCCGGACAGGGCACCACTGAAGCTTTCTTT. This gives the protein CASSSGQGTTEAFF.

This clonotype was recorded many times. V usage is TRBV2 and J usage is TRBJ2-2; TRBD2 matches at 11 bases. V shed 7 bases, J shed 4 bases, and the junction held 5 bases outside the gene matches. The CDR3 is 15 amino acids. In germline, CDR1 is SNHLY, CDR2 FYNNEI. The CDR3 coding sequence is TGTGCCAGCACCGCCCTAGCGGGAGGCACCGGGGAGCTGTTTTTT. Encoded protein: CASTALAGGTGELFF.

This clonotype was seen many times. This rearrangement joins TRBV30 to TRBJ1-2, with 8 bases lining up with TRBD1. V was pared by 6 bases and J by 3 bases, with 12 bases of the junction left unmatched. From germline, CDR1 is GTSNPN and CDR2 SVGIG (reference sequence). CDR3 length equals 15 residues. The DNA of the CDR3 is TGTGCCTGCCAAGCGATGGACAGGGACTACTATGGCTACACCTTC. This sequence encodes CACQAMDRDYYGYTF.

The count of this clonotype is one. This sequence joins TRBV5-1 and TRBJ1-3, with D unresolved. The V gene's germline CDR1 is SGHRS and CDR2 YFSETQ. Trimming shortened V by 4 bases and J by 0 bases, and 17 bases separated the two germline ends. This CDR3 region has 17 residues. The CDR3 loop is CASSLLSFGSSGNTIYF. CDR3 bases: TGCGCCAGCAGCCTACTCTCCTTTGGGAGCTCTGGAAACACCATATATTTT.

This clonotype was found many times. The chain uses TRBV7-8 and TRBJ1-1; 8 positions agree with TRBD1. Unmatched junction bases numbered 6, after V lost 5 bases and J lost 1 base. From germline, CDR1 is SGHVS and CDR2 FQNEAQ. The CDR3 is 15 amino acids. In DNA form, the CDR3 reads TGTGCCAGCAGCATCTGGACAGGGCGGAACACTGAAGCTTTCTTT. It codes for CASSIWTGRNTEAFF.

The chain has TRBV28 and TRBJ1-2, with TRBD1 as a possible D gene (5 bases). Germline V gives CDR1 MDHEN, CDR2 SYDVKM. This CDR3 spans 15 amino acids. The V and J ends lost 7 bases and 2 bases respectively, with 17 bases between them. Here the CDR3 DNA reads TGTGCCAGCAACAGTTTAAGTACAGGCAACTATGGCTACACCTTC. Translating it yields CASNSLSTGNYGYTF.

At least ten counts were recorded for this clonotype. The rearrangement links TRBV2 to TRBJ2-5, with D uncertain. This CDR3 is built from 15 residues. The germline V gene encodes CDR1 SNHLY and CDR2 FYNNEI. The V end was cut by 0 bases, the J end by 1 base, with 9 bases between. As DNA, the CDR3 is TGTGCCAGCAGTGAAGCGCTCGAATCCCAAGAGACCCAGTACTTC. Amino acids: CASSEALESQETQYF.

This clonotype has only a few counts. V gene TRBV5-1 combines with J gene TRBJ2-2; D assignment may be TRBD1 or TRBD2 (5 bases each). Germline CDR1 is SGHRS and CDR2 is YFSETQ. Trimming removed 1 base from V and 1 base from J, with 11 bases in between. The CDR3 spans 16 residues. The CDR3 DNA follows: TGCGCCAGCAGCTTGAGCTCTGGGGGGAACACCGGGGAGCTGTTTTTT. Its protein is CASSLSSGGNTGELFF.

This clonotype was seen ten or more times. V gene TRBV28 combines with J gene TRBJ1-2; no definite D call. This CDR3 region has 16 residues. Germline CDR1 MDHEN, CDR2 SYDVKM. The V gene lost 1 base and the J gene lost 1 base, with 13 bases spanning the gap. The CDR3 region is CASSLSWQPFNYGYTF. Here the CDR3 DNA reads TGTGCCAGCAGTTTATCGTGGCAGCCCTTTAACTATGGCTACACCTTC.

Here the CDR3 reads CASSSPGNTIYF. The CDR3 coding sequence is TGTGCCAGCAGTTCCCCGGGAAACACCATATATTTT. This chain uses TRBV27 with TRBJ1-3, with unresolved D. Germline V gene lookup returns CDR1 MNHEY and CDR2 SMNVEV (reference sequence). Trimming took off 4 bases at V and 4 bases at J, with 5 bases between the two ends. The CDR3 is 12 amino acids.

This clonotype has ten or more counts. This CDR3 is CASSEYKGTGYEQYF. The CDR3, as DNA: TGTGCCAGCAGTGAATATAAAGGGACGGGTTACGAGCAGTACTTC. The rearrangement uses TRBV25-1 and TRBJ2-7; D possibly uses TRBD1 or TRBD2 (5 bases each). This CDR3 is 15 amino acids long. Between the trimmed V and J ends, which lost 0 bases and 4 bases, there was a span of 13 bases. Germline V gene lookup returns CDR1 MGHDK and CDR2 SYGVNS.

Comment on this clonotype: A junction end diverges from the germline sequence, so it may reflect a read error. The rearrangement joins TRBV6-1 to TRBJ1-2; D uncertain. Germline values: CDR1 MNHNS, CDR2 SASEGT. The CDR3 loop spans 11 amino acids. The CDR3 region is CVSRPDYGYTF. As DNA, the CDR3 is TGTGTCAGCAGACCCGACTATGGCTACACCTTC.

This clonotype was seen at least ten times. The rearrangement links TRBV12-3 or TRBV12-4 to TRBJ2-7; D perhaps matches TRBD2 (6 bases). The CDR3 runs 16 residues. V lost 6 bases and J 7 bases, leaving 25 bases between the germline ends. CDR3 sequence: CASSRTAGTLLREQYF. The CDR3 nucleotides are TGTGCCAGCAGCCGGACGGCCGGGACTCTATTGCGAGAGCAGTACTTC.

CDR3 amino acids: CASSPKGLAGGFGELFF. In nucleotides, the CDR3 is TGTGCCAGCAGCCCTAAGGGACTAGCGGGAGGTTTCGGGGAGCTGTTTTTT. The rearrangement uses TRBV7-3 and TRBJ2-2; 15 bases are a match to TRBD2. V lost 5 bases to trimming and J lost 7 bases; unmatched junction nucleotides: 8. The CDR3 is 17 residues long. CDR1 SGHTA and CDR2 FQGTGA come from the germline V gene.

This clonotype has just a few counts. Being one base from a much bigger clone, this may be a read error. J is TRBJ1-1 and V is TRBV9, with D hard to call. This CDR3 contains 13 residues. Germline CDR1 is SGDLS and CDR2 is YYNGEE. The CDR3 here is CASAGSSHTEACF. The CDR3 nucleotides read TGTGCCAGCGCTGGGTCGTCGCACACTGAAGCTTGCTTT.

This clonotype was seen many times. This sequence joins TRBV29-1 and TRBJ2-5, with 13 bases that match TRBD2. This CDR3 contains 17 residues. The junction had 12 bases not matched to a gene; V was cut back by 4 bases and J by 4 bases. Germline V lookup: CDR1 SQVTM, CDR2 ANQGSEA. CDR3 coding DNA: TGCAGCGTTGCGCGACGACTAGCGGGAGGTGGGGCAGAGACCCAGTACTTC. Protein sequence: CSVARRLAGGGAETQYF.

In this sample, this clonotype turned up many times. V is TRBV10-2 and J is TRBJ1-1; 9 positions agree with TRBD1. J lost 3 bases, V lost 6 bases, and 5 bases had no gene match. Germline values: CDR1 WSHSY, CDR2 SAAADI. The CDR3 is 14 amino acids. The CDR3 reads CASSRDRAYTEAFF. The CDR3, as DNA: TGCGCCAGCAGCCGGGACAGGGCTTACACTGAAGCTTTCTTT.

The chain carries TRBV4-1 and TRBJ1-2; D gene unclear. Germline V lookup: CDR1 MGHRA, CDR2 YSYEKL. The CDR3 is made up of 13 amino acids. The germline V and J ends were trimmed by 0 bases and 2 bases, with 4 bases remaining between them. CDR3 nucleotides: TGCGCCAGCAGCCAAGACCCCAACTATGGCTACACCTTC. Its protein product is CASSQDPNYGYTF.

The sample holds a few counts of this clonotype. The chain has TRBV6-1 and TRBJ2-7; possible D gene TRBD2, 5 bases. The CDR3 covers 13 residues. Germline CDR1 is MNHNS and CDR2 is SASEGT. Trimming stripped 7 bases from V and 6 bases from J, with 16 bases between. CDR3 loop: CASTRRQASEQYF. The CDR3 coding sequence is TGTGCCAGCACTCGGAGGCAGGCCTCCGAGCAGTACTTC.

This clonotype was detected many times. The rearrangement joins TRBV5-1 to TRBJ2-2; no reliable D call. The CDR3 is made up of 15 amino acids. V was trimmed by 0 bases and J by 1 base, leaving 7 bases between them. Germline V lookup: CDR1 SGHRS, CDR2 YFSETQ. The CDR3, as DNA: TGCGCCAGCAGCTTGGTAACGGGGAACACCGGGGAGCTGTTTTTT. Encoded protein: CASSLVTGNTGELFF.

The gene calls are TRBV20-1 and TRBJ2-7, with 9 nucleotides matching TRBD1. V lost 4 bases to trimming and J lost 5 bases; unmatched junction nucleotides: 9. The CDR3 extends over 14 amino acids. In germline, CDR1 is DFQATT, CDR2 SNEGSKA (reference sequence). The CDR3 here is CSATTGTGFNEQYF. CDR3 nucleotides: TGCAGTGCTACTACCGGGACAGGGTTCAACGAGCAGTACTTC.

There are many counts of this clonotype. V is TRBV20-1 and J is TRBJ1-6; D gene unclear. CDR3 length: 14 amino acids. Germline V gives CDR1 DFQATT, CDR2 SNEGSKA (reference sequence). V shed 3 bases and J shed 4 bases, with 10 bases lying between them. Here the CDR3 reads CSASLTEYNSPLHF. CDR3 bases: TGCAGTGCTAGCTTAACCGAATATAATTCACCCCTCCACTTT.

In its sample, this clonotype was seen many times. V usage is TRBV7-2 and J usage is TRBJ2-5; 9 bases fit TRBD2. The V segment lost 5 bases and the J segment 4 bases; nucleotides outside the gene matches: 5. The CDR3 has 14 residues. Germline V lookup: CDR1 SGHTA, CDR2 FQGNSA. CDR3 loop: CASSPLGLAETQYF. In DNA form, the CDR3 reads TGTGCCAGCAGCCCTCTGGGACTAGCAGAGACCCAGTACTTC. The entire variable domain, with the rest obtained from reference TRBV7-2 and TRBJ2-5, is as follows: GAGVSQSPSNKVTEKGKDVELRCDPISGHTALYWYRQSLGQGLEFLIYFQGNSAPDKSGLPSDRFSAERTGGSVSTLTIQRTQQEDSAVYLCASSPLGLAETQYFGPGTRLLVL.